This T cell receptor beta chain is from a study of cytomegalovirus exposure and HLA in healthy donors (dated by TCRdb to the late 2010s). Background on the whole study: In an earlier analysis of around 540 of the donors, 250 to 300 Gb of sequence data and roughly 100 million unique TCR beta sequences from some 170 million T cells were reported. Both class I and class II loci were covered by HLA typing, at four-digit resolution. A separate validation cohort of 100 to 150 different subjects was used in addition to the roughly 700-subject first cohort. Of the 350 to 450 genotyped donors, roughly 76% were placed in the genetic ancestry cluster associated with self-reported Caucasian donors. On average, roughly 250,000 unique TCR beta nucleotide sequences were sequenced per donor among about 400 genotyped donors of the cohort, with around 19% of those sequences being non-productive. Approximately 300 gigabases of sequencing data and tens of millions of unique TCR sequences were included in an early release covering about 700 HLA-typed donors. Typing coverage differed by locus: A, B, C, DRB1 and DQB1 were typed in about 629-640 donors, DQA1 in 500 to 550, DPA1 in 606, and DPB1 in around 440. The study combined high-throughput TCR immunosequencing, statistical association of individual TCRs with disease status, and machine learning to predict cytomegalovirus infection status. Donor age, sex, ethnicity and CMV serostatus were collected together with the repertoire data. All discovery cohort repertoires had been generated on a single sequencing platform. Rather than using new phenotypic data, the later analysis identified candidate immune exposures from TCR beta sequences and from how often those sequences occurred across donors. The T cell repertoires of some 700 subjects were profiled by immunosequencing and related to cytomegalovirus serostatus. To study patterns of TCR occurrence, a later analysis re-analyzed previously published TCR beta repertoires from under 750 donors and added high-resolution HLA genotyping. Several DR-DQ haplotypes were handled as single units for association and clustering because linkage in the cohort was strong. The study aimed to test whether signatures of past pathogen exposure could be identified by cataloging public T cell receptors. A later genetic analysis used genome-wide SNP genotypes for about 60% of the roughly 670 donors, treating that subset as a discovery cohort. An earlier analysis of approximately 630 of the donors applied high-throughput TCR beta sequencing to assess whether each TCR beta V gene segment acted as functional or pseudogenic. Points the paper makes about the study in general: For the cohort, immune exposure information was limited to CMV serostatus. A few of the identified cytomegalovirus-associated TCR beta chains were confirmed in vitro to be specific for cytomegalovirus antigens. The authors suggested that the approach could potentially be generalized to other disease states and immunological phenotypes. Most TCR sequences were observed very rarely across donors, whereas some public TCRs were present in many individuals. A later analysis found that TCR association rates varied across HLA loci, with DRB1 alleles showing the most associated TCRs and HLA-C alleles the fewest. A total of some 180 TCR beta chains were listed by the study as associated with cytomegalovirus. In a later genetic analysis, fewer N-insertions in productive TCRs were reported among donors in an Asian-associated ancestry cluster than the roughly 700-donor mean. A cluster of highly shared sequence variants was judged likely to be a technical artifact of the sequencing pipeline. In an earlier analysis of a few hundred of the donors, most TCR beta V segments were observed in productive rearrangements about 87% or about 30% of the time, broadly matching IMGT annotations. Because counts were too low, 15 to 20 rarely observed V segments, including chromosome 9 orphons, were excluded from the earlier analysis of several hundred of the donors. In a later genetic analysis, a missense DCLRE1C variant was associated with V-gene and J-gene trimming of TCR beta chains, and the association was replicated in an independent cohort. According to a later analysis, parvovirus B19, influenza, CMV and Epstein-Barr virus appeared linked to several top co-occurrence clusters. Linkage disequilibrium might explain the correlated functional status among segregating V segments, but an unknown experimental factor could not be ruled out. Roughly uniform sequencing depth across donors was assumed in presence/absence analyses, although this assumption may not hold. The classifier was reported to diagnose cytomegalovirus status with high specificity and sensitivity in both the original cohort and the validation cohort. A further reported finding was that TCR beta sequences accurately predicted the HLA-A and HLA-B alleles for most subjects in the first cohort. Because HLA typing was unavailable for some donors at each locus, only the typed subset was used in association tests. A later analysis found that most CMV-associated TCR beta chains appeared HLA-restricted, with HLA associations seemingly driven largely by CMV exposure. A later analysis found that HLA-associated TCR beta chains were more clonally expanded and had lower generation probabilities than equally common non-associated chains. A later analysis associated about 18,000 TCR beta sequences with specific HLA alleles at a false discovery rate of 0.05. Strong co-occurrence of HLA alleles, especially DR and DQ, made assigning TCR associations to individual alleles difficult. Only TCR beta chains were sequenced in this cohort, and the absence of alpha or paired-chain data limited detectable features. Some IMGT-functional V segments, including TRBV6-2 and TRBV6-3, could not be told apart with the 87-base-pair reads, so those segments were excluded.

In total, 666 healthy bone marrow donors made up the cohort. Cohort members were all nominally healthy when sampled, although unrecorded immune exposures were likely present. The donor tested CMV seropositive, placing the donor among the 310 or so seropositive members of the cohort. A peripheral blood sample was provided by each donor, and peripheral blood mononuclear cells were used for TCR beta sequencing. Genomic DNA was extracted from the blood cell samples with the Qiagen DNeasy Blood Extraction Kit. As to this clone: Its target antigen remains unknown. Per-base qualities were not stored, and no clone one base away is much larger.

The CDR3 measures 12 amino acids from cysteine to phenylalanine. Left in the record is the CDR3 DNA by itself, 36 bases read in frame from the first base. V drops 7 bases and J drops 6 bases, leaving 9 bases in between. From a lookup of the germline V gene (reference sequence), CDR1 and CDR2 are LNHDA and SQIVND. To prepare the library, the immunoSEQ multiplex PCR assay was applied. A mixture of 60 forward primers for TCR Vbeta segments and 13 reverse primers for TCR Jbeta segments was used in the multiplex PCR. Amplification of the CDR3 region of rearranged TCR beta genes was performed with a multiplex PCR assay on genomic DNA. The amplified TCR beta libraries were sequenced on the Illumina HiSeq System as 87-base-pair reads. As for the original processing: A later analysis counted about 80 million unique TCR beta chains across the 690 or so repertoires, and around 9.9 million of these chains were shared by at least two donors. To remove PCR and sequencing errors, raw reads were error-corrected and collapsed into unique sequences using a nearest-neighbor algorithm that merged closely related sequences. V, D and J gene segments were assigned by aligning CDR3 sequences to IMGT reference sequences. For a sequence to be retained, a match of at least six nucleotides to both a V gene segment and a J gene segment was required. A rearrangement counted as productive if the CDR3 had no stop codons and remained in frame with V and J, and every other rearrangement counted as non-productive. CDR3 was defined according to IMGT convention as the region running from the second conserved V-encoded cysteine to the conserved J-encoded phenylalanine. In an earlier analysis of roughly 610 of the donors, sequences lacking an unambiguous match to a single V gene segment were excluded. An earlier analysis of 450 to 650 of the donors called V segments functional above 56.7% productive rearrangements and segregating when the between-donor standard deviation exceeded 5%. To diagnose cytomegalovirus status from the catalog of TCR beta chain sequences, a statistical classification framework was built. In a later analysis, V and J genes were assigned by comparing TCR nucleotide sequences against IMGT/GENE-DB human TR gene sequences. The TCRdist pipeline was used in a later analysis to assign CDR3 sequences and most-parsimonious VDJ recombination scenarios. A later analysis defined each TCR beta chain by its CDR3 amino acid sequence plus V-gene family, and excluded reads lacking a unique V-gene family. In a later analysis, a few hundred highly shared, low-generation-probability nucleotide sequences were removed to address suspected cross-contamination and a sequencing artifact. In a later analysis, a clonal expansion index for each public chain was calculated from normalized within-repertoire ranks of inferred template counts. Generation probabilities in a later analysis came from a VDJ recombination model fitted to out-of-frame rearrangements, and those results were checked against IGoR. Hypergeometric tests were used in a later analysis to score TCR-TCR, TCR-HLA and TCR-CMV co-occurrence, with a repertoire-size bias correction applied to the TCR pairs. False discovery rates were estimated in a later analysis by permuting HLA or CMV assignments 20 times. In a later analysis, co-occurring TCRs were grouped using DBSCAN, with TCRdist sequence similarity added in when clustering inside HLA-allele-positive subsets. Repertoires with fewer than 30,000 or more than 120,000 public chains were left out of co-occurrence clustering, as were a few repertoires with anomalous nucleotide sharing. TCRdb carries this immuneACCESS record with in-frame sequences only. Its versions omit some clonotypes, under half of them owing to an unresolved V gene in the studies checked, with the rest unexplained. Clonal size and the V and J genes are those of that table, whereas D and trimming came from the DNA. For this sample the table gives some 160,000 clones, of which 80% to 90% were detected only once. The top ten hold approximately 4% of the sample.

The sample taken for sequencing was PBMCs. The source of this sequence is a woman in her forties in good health and CMV-seropositive. Here the chain combines TRBV19 and TRBJ1-4, and TRBD1 may be the D gene, going by 6 matching bases. CDR3 protein: CASIAGDEKLFF. The DNA reads TGTGCCAGTATAGCAGGGGATGAAAAACTGTTTTTT.